The text below deals with one T cell receptor (beta chain). Antigen specificity is unknown. Likely unrecorded immune exposures existed in these nominally healthy donors. Germline V lookup: CDR1 LNHDA, CDR2 SQIVND (reference sequence). The V and J ends lost 5 bases and 5 bases respectively, with 15 bases between them. The CDR3 spans 14 residues. The sample belongs to a study of cytomegalovirus exposure and HLA in healthy donors. Study-level results: Per a later analysis, HLA-associated TCR beta chains showed more clonal expansion than other, equally common TCR beta chains. Later work associated roughly 15,000 TCR beta sequences with HLA alleles at 0.05 false discovery rate. Most subjects had HLA-A and HLA-B alleles reportedly predicted accurately by TCR beta sequences.

13 Jbeta primers and 60 Vbeta primers were used for the PCR. Assay: immunoSEQ multiplex PCR; the TCRdb copy retains only in-frame clones and omits some. The table includes 100,000 to 150,000 clones, more than 65% detected once. This receptor was obtained from a man in his late teens or twenties in good health and CMV-seropositive. J is TRBJ1-1 and V is TRBV19, with D unclear. Sequencing was carried out using PBMCs. The CDR3: CASSVGGVGTEAFF. The DNA of the CDR3 is TGTGCCAGTAGTGTGGGCGGGGTTGGTACTGAAGCTTTCTTT.